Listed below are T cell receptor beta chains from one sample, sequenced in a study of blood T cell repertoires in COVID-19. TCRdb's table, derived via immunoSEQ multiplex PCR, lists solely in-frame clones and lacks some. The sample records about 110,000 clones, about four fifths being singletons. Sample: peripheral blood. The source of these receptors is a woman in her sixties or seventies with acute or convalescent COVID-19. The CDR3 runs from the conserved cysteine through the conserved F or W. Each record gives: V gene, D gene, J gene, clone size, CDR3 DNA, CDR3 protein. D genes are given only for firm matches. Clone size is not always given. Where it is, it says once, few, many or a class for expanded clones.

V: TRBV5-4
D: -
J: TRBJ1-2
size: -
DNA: TGTGCCAGCAGCTTGAGAGGACTCTTGAACTATGGCTACACCTTC
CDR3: CASSLRGLLNYGYTF

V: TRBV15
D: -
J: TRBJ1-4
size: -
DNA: TGTGCCACCAGCAGAGATGGTCCTCCCGGGACAGAAAAACTGTTTTTT
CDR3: CATSRDGPPGTEKLFF

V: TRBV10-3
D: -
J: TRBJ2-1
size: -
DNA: TGTGCCATCAGTCGGACTGGCTACAATGAGCAGTTCTTC
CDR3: CAISRTGYNEQFF

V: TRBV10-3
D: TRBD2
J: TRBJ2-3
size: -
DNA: TGTGCCATCAGAGCGACTAGCGGGGGGGCCGGCACAGATACGCAGTATTTT
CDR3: CAIRATSGGAGTDTQYF

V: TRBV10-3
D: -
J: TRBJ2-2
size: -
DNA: TGTGCCATCGGATGGGACTCGACGGCCGGGGAGCTGTTTTTT
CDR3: CAIGWDSTAGELFF

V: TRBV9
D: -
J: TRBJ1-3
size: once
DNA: TGTGCCAGCAGCACCAGAACAGGCTCTGGAAACACCATATATTTT
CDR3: CASSTRTGSGNTIYF

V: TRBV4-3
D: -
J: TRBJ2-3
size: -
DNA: TGCGCCAGCAGCCAAGATGGGGCCCTAGGGGGTACGCAGTATTTT
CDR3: CASSQDGALGGTQYF

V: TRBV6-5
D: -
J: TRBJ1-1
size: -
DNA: TGTGCCAGCACTGCCTTGGGGGGGAACACTGAAGCTTTCTTT
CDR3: CASTALGGNTEAFF

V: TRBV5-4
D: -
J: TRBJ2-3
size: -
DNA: TGTGCCAGCAGCCCCGACTCCACAGATACGCAGTATTTT
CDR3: CASSPDSTDTQYF

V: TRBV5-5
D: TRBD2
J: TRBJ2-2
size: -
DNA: TGTGCCAGCAGCTTCAGCGGGGGCTCCGGGGAGCTGTTTTTT
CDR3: CASSFSGGSGELFF

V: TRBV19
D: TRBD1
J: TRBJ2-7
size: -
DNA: TGTGCCAGTAGTGGGGACAGGGACAGACACGAGCAGTACTTC
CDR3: CASSGDRDRHEQYF

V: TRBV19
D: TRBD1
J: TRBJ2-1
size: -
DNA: TGTGCCAGTAGCGGGACAGGGAGTGCGTATGAGCAGTTCTTC
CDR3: CASSGTGSAYEQFF

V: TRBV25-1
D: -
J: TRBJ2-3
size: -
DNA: TGTGCCAGCGAGAGGGGGACAGATACGCAGTATTTT
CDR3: CASERGTDTQYF

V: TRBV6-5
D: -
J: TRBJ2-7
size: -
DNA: TGTGCCAGCAGTTTCGACAGATCTACAGGGTCTGAGCAGTACTTC
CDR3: CASSFDRSTGSEQYF

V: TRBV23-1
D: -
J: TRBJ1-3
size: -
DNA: TGCGCCAGCAGTCGTGGACTGACGTCTGGAAACACCATATATTTT
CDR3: CASSRGLTSGNTIYF

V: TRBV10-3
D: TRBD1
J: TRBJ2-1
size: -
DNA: TGTGCCATCAGTGACCCGGGACAGGGCTACAATGAGCAGTTCTTC
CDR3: CAISDPGQGYNEQFF

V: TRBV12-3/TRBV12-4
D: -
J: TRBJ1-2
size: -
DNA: TGTGCCAGCAGTTTAGGGCAGTATACTGGCTACACCTTC
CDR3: CASSLGQYTGYTF

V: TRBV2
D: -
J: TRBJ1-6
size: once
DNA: TGTGCCAGCAGTGGTAGCGATTCACCCCTCCACTTT
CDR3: CASSGSDSPLHF

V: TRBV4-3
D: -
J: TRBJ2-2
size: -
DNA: TGCGCCAGCAGCCAGGAGGTCGGTCGGACCGGGGAGCTGTTTTTT
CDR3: CASSQEVGRTGELFF

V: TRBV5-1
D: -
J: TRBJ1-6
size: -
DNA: TGCGCCAGCAGCTTGGGGACAGAGAATTCACCCCTCCACTTT
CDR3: CASSLGTENSPLHF

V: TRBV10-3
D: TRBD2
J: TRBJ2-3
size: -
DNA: TGTGCCATCAGTCGCGCACCAACTAGCGGGGGGGCAAAAGATACGCAGTATTTT
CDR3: CAISRAPTSGGAKDTQYF

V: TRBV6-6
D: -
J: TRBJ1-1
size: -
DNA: TGTGCCAGCAGTCCTGGGTTGGGGGCTCAGACTGAAGCTTTCTTT
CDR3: CASSPGLGAQTEAFF

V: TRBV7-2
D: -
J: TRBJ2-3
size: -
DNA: TGTGCCAGCAGTCCGTACACAGATACGCAGTATTTT
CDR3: CASSPYTDTQYF

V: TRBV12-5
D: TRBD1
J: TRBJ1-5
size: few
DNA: TGTGCTAGTAATTACGGGACAGGGAGCACGCAGCCCCAGCATTTT
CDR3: CASNYGTGSTQPQHF

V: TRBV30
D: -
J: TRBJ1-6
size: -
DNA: TGTGCCTGGATGACGGTGGGGGGTTCACCCCTCCACTTT
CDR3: CAWMTVGGSPLHF

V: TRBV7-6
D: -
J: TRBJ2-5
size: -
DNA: TGTGCCAGCAGCTTAGGGGGCCCGTCCAAAGAGACCCAGTACTTC
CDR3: CASSLGGPSKETQYF

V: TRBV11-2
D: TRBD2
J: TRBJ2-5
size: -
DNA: TGTGCCAGCAGCTTAGTAGGGGCCTCGGGACTAGGGGTGGAGACCCAGTACTTC
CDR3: CASSLVGASGLGVETQYF

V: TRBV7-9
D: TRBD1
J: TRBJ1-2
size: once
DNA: TGTGCCAGCAGCCGAATCGACAGGGCGGATGGCTACACCTTC
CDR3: CASSRIDRADGYTF

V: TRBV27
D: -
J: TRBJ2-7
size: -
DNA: TGTGCCAGCAGCCCCAAGCAGGGCTCTTTCTCCTACGAGCAGTACTTC
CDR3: CASSPKQGSFSYEQYF

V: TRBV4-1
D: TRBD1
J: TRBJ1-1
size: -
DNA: TGCGCCAGCAGCCCTGGACAGGGGGCTGAAGCTTTCTTT
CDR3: CASSPGQGAEAFF

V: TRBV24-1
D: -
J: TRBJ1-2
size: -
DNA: TGTGCCACCAGTGACCTTGACTATGGCTACACCTTC
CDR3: CATSDLDYGYTF

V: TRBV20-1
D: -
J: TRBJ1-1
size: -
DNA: TGCAGTGCTAGTGAAACGGGGAGTATTAGCACTGAAGCTTTCTTT
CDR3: CSASETGSISTEAFF

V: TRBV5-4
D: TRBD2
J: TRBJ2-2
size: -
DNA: TGTGCCAGCAGTCTACTCGGACTAGCGGGAGACACCGGGGAGCTGTTTTTT
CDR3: CASSLLGLAGDTGELFF

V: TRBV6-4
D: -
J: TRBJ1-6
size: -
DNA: TGTGCCAGCAGTGATGATAGCTCCTATAATTCACCCCTCCACTTT
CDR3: CASSDDSSYNSPLHF

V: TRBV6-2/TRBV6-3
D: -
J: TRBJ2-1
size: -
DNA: TGTGCCAGCAGTTCGGCGGGGTGGAATGAGCAGTTCTTC
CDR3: CASSSAGWNEQFF

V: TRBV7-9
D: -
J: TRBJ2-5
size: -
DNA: TGTGCCAGCAGCTTATGGCTGGGAGTACCCCAAGAGACCCAGTACTTC
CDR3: CASSLWLGVPQETQYF

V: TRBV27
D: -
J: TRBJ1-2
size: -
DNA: TGTGCCAGCAGTAAAGGACAGTACCTTAACTATGGCTACACCTTC
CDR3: CASSKGQYLNYGYTF

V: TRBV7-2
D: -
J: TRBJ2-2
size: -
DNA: TGTGCCAGCAGCTTAGGTCCAGGGGCGTCGAACACCGGGGAGCTGTTTTTT
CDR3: CASSLGPGASNTGELFF

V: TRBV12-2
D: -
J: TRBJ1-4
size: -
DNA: TGTGCAAGTCGTAGAGTTCGGGGGAGTTATGAAAAACTGTTTTTT
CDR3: CASRRVRGSYEKLFF

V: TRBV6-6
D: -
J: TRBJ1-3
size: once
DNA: TGTGCCAGCAGTTACTCGAGTACTGGCGGCACCATATATTTT
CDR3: CASSYSSTGGTIYF

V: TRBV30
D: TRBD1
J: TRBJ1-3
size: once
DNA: TGTGCCACGGACAGGGGGCTTTTTGGAAACACCATATATTTT
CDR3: CATDRGLFGNTIYF

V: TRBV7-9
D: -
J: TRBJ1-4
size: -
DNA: TGTGCCAGCAGCCCCGGGCCACAGGCGAATGAAAAACTGTTTTTT
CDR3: CASSPGPQANEKLFF

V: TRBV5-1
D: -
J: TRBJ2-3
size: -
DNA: TGCGCCAGCAACATAGACAGTAGCACAGATACGCAGTATTTT
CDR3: CASNIDSSTDTQYF

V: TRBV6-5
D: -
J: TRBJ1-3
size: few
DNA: TGTGCCAGCAGTTTCACAAGCGCTGGAAACACCATATATTTT
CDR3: CASSFTSAGNTIYF

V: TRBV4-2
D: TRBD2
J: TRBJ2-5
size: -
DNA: TGTGCCAGCAGCCAGGACGGGACTAGCGTTTCGGAGACCCAGTACTTC
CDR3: CASSQDGTSVSETQYF

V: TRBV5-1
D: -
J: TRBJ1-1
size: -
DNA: TGCGCCAGCAGCAGCCAACAGGGTCCCACTGAAGCTTTCTTT
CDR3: CASSSQQGPTEAFF

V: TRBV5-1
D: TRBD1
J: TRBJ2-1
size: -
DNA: TGCGCCAGCAGCTTGGGGGGGACAGGGCTTCGTGAGCAGTTCTTC
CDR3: CASSLGGTGLREQFF

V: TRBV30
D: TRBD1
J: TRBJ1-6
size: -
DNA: TGTGCCTGGAGTGTACAGGGGAATTCACCCCTCCACTTT
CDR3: CAWSVQGNSPLHF